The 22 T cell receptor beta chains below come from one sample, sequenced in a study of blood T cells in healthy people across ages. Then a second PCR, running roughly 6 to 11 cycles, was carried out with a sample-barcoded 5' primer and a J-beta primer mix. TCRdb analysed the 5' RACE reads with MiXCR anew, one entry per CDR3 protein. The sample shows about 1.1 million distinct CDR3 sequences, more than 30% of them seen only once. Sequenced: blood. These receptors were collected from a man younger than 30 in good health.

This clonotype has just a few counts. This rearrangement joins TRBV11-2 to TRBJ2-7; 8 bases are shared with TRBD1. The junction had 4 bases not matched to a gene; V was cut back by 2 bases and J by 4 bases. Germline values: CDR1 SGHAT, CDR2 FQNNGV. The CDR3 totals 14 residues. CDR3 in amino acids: CASSLPGGAYEQYF. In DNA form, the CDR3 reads TGTGCCAGCAGCTTACCAGGGGGCGCGTACGAGCAGTACTTC.

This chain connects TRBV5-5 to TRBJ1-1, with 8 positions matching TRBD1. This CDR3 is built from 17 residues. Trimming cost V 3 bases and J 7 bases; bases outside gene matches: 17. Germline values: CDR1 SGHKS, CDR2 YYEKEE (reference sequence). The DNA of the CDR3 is TGTGCCAGCAGCTCCCTGCCAGGGGGCGCCGGGACAAGTGAAGCTTTCTTT. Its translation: CASSSLPGGAGTSEAFF.

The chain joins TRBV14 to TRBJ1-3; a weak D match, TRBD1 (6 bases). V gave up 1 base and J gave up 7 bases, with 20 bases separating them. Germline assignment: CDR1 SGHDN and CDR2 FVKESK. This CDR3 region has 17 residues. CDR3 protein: CASSQVKAGHSMNTIYF. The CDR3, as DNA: TGTGCCAGCAGCCAAGTGAAAGCGGGACATAGTATGAACACCATATATTTT.

The DNA for the CDR3 is TGTGCCACTCGTAGCGGAGGTCAAACCGGGGAGCTGTTTTTT. The encoded protein is CATRSGGQTGELFF. This rearrangement joins TRBV15 to TRBJ2-2; TRBD2 might be the D (6 bases). V was trimmed by 9 bases and J by 5 bases, leaving 16 bases between them. There are 14 residues in the CDR3. Germline V gene sequence: CDR1 LNHNV, CDR2 YYDKDF (reference sequence).

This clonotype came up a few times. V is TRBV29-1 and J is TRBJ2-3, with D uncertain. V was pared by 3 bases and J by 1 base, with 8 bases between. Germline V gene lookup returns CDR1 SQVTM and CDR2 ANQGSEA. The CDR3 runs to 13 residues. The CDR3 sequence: CSVEESGTDTQYF. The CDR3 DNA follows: TGCAGCGTTGAGGAGTCGGGCACAGATACGCAGTATTTT.

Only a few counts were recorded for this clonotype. The CDR3 loop is CASKQGLPYEQYF. CDR3 sequence (DNA): TGTGCCAGCAAGCAGGGCTTACCCTACGAGCAGTACTTC. The chain joins TRBV28 to TRBJ2-7, with a possible D match to TRBD1 (5 bases). Between the trimmed V and J ends, which lost 7 bases and 2 bases, there was a span of 12 bases. The CDR3 loop spans 13 amino acids. Germline loops: CDR1 MDHEN, CDR2 SYDVKM.

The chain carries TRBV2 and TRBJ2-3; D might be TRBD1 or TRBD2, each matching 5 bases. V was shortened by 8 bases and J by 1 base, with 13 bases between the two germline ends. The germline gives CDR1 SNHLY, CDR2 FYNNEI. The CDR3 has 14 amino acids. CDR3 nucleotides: TGTGCCAGCCTCGAGGGGCCTGGCACAGATACGCAGTATTTT. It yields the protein CASLEGPGTDTQYF.

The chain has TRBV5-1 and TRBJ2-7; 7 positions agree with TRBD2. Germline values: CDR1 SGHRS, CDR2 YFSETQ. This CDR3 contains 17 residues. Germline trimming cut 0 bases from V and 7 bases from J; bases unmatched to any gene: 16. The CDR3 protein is CASSLEVVAGFKDEQYF. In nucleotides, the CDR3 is TGCGCCAGCAGCTTGGAGGTAGTAGCGGGTTTTAAGGATGAGCAGTACTTC.

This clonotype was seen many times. The CDR3 sequence is CASSYNEQYF. The CDR3 bases are TGTGCCAGCAGCTACAACGAGCAGTACTTC. This chain links TRBV25-1 with TRBJ2-7; D uncertain. The ends were cut back, 6 bases at V and 5 bases at J, with 5 bases in the middle. Germline CDR1 reads MGHDK; CDR2 reads SYGVNS. This CDR3 is 10 amino acids long.

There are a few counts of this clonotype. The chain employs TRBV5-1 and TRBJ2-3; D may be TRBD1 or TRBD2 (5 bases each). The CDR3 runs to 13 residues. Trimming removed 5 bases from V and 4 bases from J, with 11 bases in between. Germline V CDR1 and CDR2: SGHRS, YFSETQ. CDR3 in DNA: TGCGCCAGCAGGAAGGGGCGGGCAGATACGCAGTATTTT. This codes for CASRKGRADTQYF.

This CDR3 reads CSAQKQGSAAYNEQFF. Written as DNA, the CDR3 is TGCAGTGCCCAGAAACAGGGATCCGCCGCCTACAATGAGCAGTTCTTC. The V and J genes are TRBV20-1 and TRBJ2-1; D may be TRBD1 (6 bases). CDR1 is DFQATT and CDR2 is SNEGSKA in the germline V gene (reference sequence). Trimming left V 6 bases short and J 2 bases short, with 20 bases between. CDR3 length: 16 residues.

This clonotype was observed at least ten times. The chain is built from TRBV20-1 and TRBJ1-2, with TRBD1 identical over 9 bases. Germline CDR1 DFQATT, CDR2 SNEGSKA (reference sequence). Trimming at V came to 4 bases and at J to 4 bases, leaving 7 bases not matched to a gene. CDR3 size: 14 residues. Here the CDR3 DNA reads TGCAGTGCTATGGACAGGGGACGGTCCTATGGCTACACCTTC. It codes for CSAMDRGRSYGYTF.

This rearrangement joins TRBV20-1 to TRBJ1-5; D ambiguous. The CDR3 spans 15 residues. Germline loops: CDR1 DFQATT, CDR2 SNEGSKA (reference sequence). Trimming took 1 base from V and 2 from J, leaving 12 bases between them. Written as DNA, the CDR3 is TGCAGTGCTAGAGTTCCGGAGTTGGGCAATCAGCCCCAGCATTTT. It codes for CSARVPELGNQPQHF.

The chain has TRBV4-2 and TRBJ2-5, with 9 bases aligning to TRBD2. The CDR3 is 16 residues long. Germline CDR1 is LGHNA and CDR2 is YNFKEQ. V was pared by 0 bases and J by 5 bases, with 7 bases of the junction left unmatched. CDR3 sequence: CASSQDFSGLAETQYF. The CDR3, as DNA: TGTGCCAGCAGCCAAGATTTCTCTGGACTAGCGGAGACCCAGTACTTC.

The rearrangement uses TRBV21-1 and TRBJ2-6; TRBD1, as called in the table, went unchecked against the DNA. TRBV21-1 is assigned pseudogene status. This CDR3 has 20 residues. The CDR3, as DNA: TGTGCCAGCAGCAAACGGCTGGGACAGGGGCCCTACTTTGGGGCCAACGTCCTGACTTTC. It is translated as CASSKRLGQGPYFGANVLTF.

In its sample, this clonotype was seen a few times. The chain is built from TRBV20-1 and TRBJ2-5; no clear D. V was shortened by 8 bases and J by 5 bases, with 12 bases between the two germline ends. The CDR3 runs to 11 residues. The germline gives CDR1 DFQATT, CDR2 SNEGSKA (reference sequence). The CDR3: CSFIGRETQYF. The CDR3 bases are TGCAGTTTCATCGGAAGGGAGACCCAGTACTTC.

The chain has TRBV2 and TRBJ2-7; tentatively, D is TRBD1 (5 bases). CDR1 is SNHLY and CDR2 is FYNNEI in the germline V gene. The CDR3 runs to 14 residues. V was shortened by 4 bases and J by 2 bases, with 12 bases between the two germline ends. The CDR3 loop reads CASSVIRAPYEQYF. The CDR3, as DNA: TGTGCCAGCAGTGTTATCAGGGCCCCCTACGAGCAGTACTTC.

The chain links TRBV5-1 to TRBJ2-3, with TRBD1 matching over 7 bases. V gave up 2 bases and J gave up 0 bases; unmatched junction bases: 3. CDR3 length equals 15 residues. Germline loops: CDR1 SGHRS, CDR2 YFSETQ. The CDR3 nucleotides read TGCGCCAGCAGCTTCACAGGGGTGAGCACAGATACGCAGTATTTT. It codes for CASSFTGVSTDTQYF.

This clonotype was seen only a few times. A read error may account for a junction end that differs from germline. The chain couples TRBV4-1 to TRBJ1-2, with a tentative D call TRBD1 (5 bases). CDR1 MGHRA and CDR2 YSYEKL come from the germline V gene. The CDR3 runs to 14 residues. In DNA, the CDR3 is TGCGCCAGCAACCAATCGTCGGGGGAAGATGGCTACACCTTC. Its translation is CASNQSSGEDGYTF.

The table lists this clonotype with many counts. CDR3 sequence reads: CASSGTGGEKLFF. The CDR3 bases are TGTGCCAGCAGTGGGACAGGGGGAGAAAAACTGTTTTTT. This sequence joins TRBV12-3 or TRBV12-4 and TRBJ1-4; TRBD1 aligns across 11 bases. V shed 5 bases, J shed 8 bases, and the junction held 1 base outside the gene matches. This CDR3 has 13 residues.

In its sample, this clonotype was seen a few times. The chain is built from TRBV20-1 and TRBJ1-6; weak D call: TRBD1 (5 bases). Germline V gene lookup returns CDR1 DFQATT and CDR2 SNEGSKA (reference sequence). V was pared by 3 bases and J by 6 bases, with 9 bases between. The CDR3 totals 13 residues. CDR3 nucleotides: TGCAGTGCTAGGGGGCAGAGTAATTCACCCCTCCACTTT. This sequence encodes CSARGQSNSPLHF.

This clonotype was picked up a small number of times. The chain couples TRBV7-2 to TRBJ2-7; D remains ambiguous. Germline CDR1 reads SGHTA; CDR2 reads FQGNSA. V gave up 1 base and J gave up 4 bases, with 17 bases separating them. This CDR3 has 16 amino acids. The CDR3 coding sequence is TGTGCCAGCAGCTTAGGAGGTGTGGACGGAAGATACGAGCAGTACTTC. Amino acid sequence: CASSLGGVDGRYEQYF.